This record covers a single T cell receptor (beta chain). Its antigen is unidentified. The single heparinised draw taken from each donor contained 90 to 150 mL of blood on average. Every isolated RNA sample was fully reverse transcribed, so sequencing captured expressed TCRB transcripts. For naive, central memory and regulatory T cell samples, reads averaged approximately 3.6 million. The protocol was immunoSEQ multiplex PCR, while the TCRdb copy is restricted to in-frame clones and leaves out a portion. In the table there are about 160,000 clones, around 7.9% of which are singletons. The CDR3 has 17 residues. Germline V CDR1 and CDR2: ENHRY, SYGVKD. With V trimmed by 6 bases and J by 5 bases, 16 bases remained unmatched. This sample is part of a study of beta chain features in type 1 diabetes. Study details: Cells sorted and examined across all samples totaled 107,917,701.

General study results and limits: PCR, the amplification step, might favor shorter templates, equally in patients and controls. In all four CD4+ subsets, TCRB CDR3 length was significantly, moderately reduced in type 1 diabetes.

The sample was central memory CD4+ T cells from blood. This chain links TRBV10-3 with TRBJ2-5; 9 bases agree with TRBD1. The TCR comes from a man aged 18 to 29 with type 1 diabetes. The CDR3 region is CAISASGQGIFGETQYF. The CDR3 region has the DNA TGTGCCATCAGCGCCTCGGGACAGGGCATATTTGGGGAGACCCAGTACTTC.